This TCR beta chain was identified in a study of blood T cell repertoires in COVID-19. CDR3 length: 16 residues. V was trimmed by 5 bases and J by 3 bases, leaving 20 bases between them. CDR1 and CDR2 from the germline V gene are SGHTA and FQGNSA. The assay was immunoSEQ multiplex PCR, and TCRdb's table has in-frame clones only and misses some. The table lists 75,000 to 95,000 clones, about four fifths of them singletons. This TCR was recovered from a woman of 80 years or more with active or convalescent COVID-19. The chain recombines TRBV7-2 with TRBJ2-7, with D possibly matching TRBD2 (6 bases). What was sequenced was peripheral blood. Written as DNA, the CDR3 is TGTGCCAGCAGCCCCGGGGGATGGGGCAGCTACTACGAGCAGTACTTC. It codes for CASSPGGWGSYYEQYF.